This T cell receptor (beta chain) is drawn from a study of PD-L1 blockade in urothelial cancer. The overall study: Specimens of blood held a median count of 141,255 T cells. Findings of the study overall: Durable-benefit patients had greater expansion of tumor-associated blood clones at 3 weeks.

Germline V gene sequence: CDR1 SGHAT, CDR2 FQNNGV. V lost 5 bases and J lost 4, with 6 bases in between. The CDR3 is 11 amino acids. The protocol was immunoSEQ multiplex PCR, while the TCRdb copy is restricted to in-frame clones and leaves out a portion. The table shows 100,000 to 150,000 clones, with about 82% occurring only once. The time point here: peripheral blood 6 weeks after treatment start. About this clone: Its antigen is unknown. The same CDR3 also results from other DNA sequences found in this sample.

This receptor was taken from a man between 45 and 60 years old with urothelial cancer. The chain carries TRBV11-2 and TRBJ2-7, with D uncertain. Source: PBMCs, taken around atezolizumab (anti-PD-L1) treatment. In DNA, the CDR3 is TGTGCCAGCAGCCCGTCTTACGAGCAGTACTTC. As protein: CASSPSYEQYF. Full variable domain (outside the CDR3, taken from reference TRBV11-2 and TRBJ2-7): EAGVAQSPRYKIIEKRQSVAFWCNPISGHATLYWYQQILGQGPKLLIQFQNNGVVDDSQLPKDRFSAERLKGVDSTLKIQPAKLEDSAVYLCASSPSYEQYFGPGTRLTVT.